The 13 T cell receptor beta chains listed next were all sequenced from one sample in a study of shared clonotypes between healthy human individuals. TCRdb keeps only in-frame clones here, not all; method: immunoSEQ multiplex PCR. The table lists hundreds of thousands of clones, less than 80% of them singletons. Source material: memory CD4+ T cells sorted from blood. The sample's subset: CD45RA-negative fraction. These receptors were taken from a woman in her twenties or thirties in good health.

This clone showed up just a few times. The chain uses TRBV7-7 and TRBJ1-1; no clear D. The CDR3 consists of 13 residues. Germline CDR1 reads SSHAT; CDR2 reads FNYEAQ (reference sequence). With 0 bases removed from V and 1 base from J, the gap between germline ends came to 3 bases. The CDR3 coding sequence is TGTGCCAGCAGCTTAGCAGAGAACACTGAAGCTTTCTTT. Translation: CASSLAENTEAFF.

The chain uses TRBV28 and TRBJ1-2; D remains unclear. This CDR3 is built from 14 residues. V gave up 1 base and J gave up 4 bases, with 10 bases separating them. CDR1 is MDHEN, CDR2 SYDVKM, per germline. The CDR3 DNA reads as TGTGCCAGCAGTTTATCTCCGTACCCCTATGGCTACACCTTC. This gives the protein CASSLSPYPYGYTF.

In this sample, this clone turned up a few times. V and J are TRBV9 and TRBJ2-1; 12 bases are a match to TRBD1. The CDR3 spans 16 residues. Germline V gene lookup returns CDR1 SGDLS and CDR2 YYNGEE. The V segment lost 1 base and the J segment 8 bases; nucleotides outside the gene matches: 7. The CDR3 sequence: CASSVTGQGAGDEQFF. CDR3 nucleotide sequence: TGTGCCAGCAGCGTAACGGGACAGGGGGCAGGGGATGAGCAGTTCTTC.

V and J are TRBV4-1 and TRBJ2-3; the match to TRBD1 covers 9 bases. V shed 0 bases and J 4 bases; nucleotides not matched to a gene: 8. The V gene's germline CDR1 is MGHRA and CDR2 YSYEKL. The CDR3 extends over 17 amino acids. This CDR3 reads CASSQDRGQGVPDTQYF. The CDR3 DNA follows: TGCGCCAGCAGCCAAGATCGGGGACAGGGTGTCCCAGATACGCAGTATTTT.

The chain employs TRBV7-7 and TRBJ2-1, with D unclear. The CDR3 contains 13 residues. V lost 1 base and J lost 5, with 6 bases in between. Germline CDR1 and CDR2: SSHAT and FNYEAQ (reference sequence). CDR3 amino acids: CASSLDSDNEQFF. CDR3 DNA sequence: TGTGCCAGCAGCTTAGATTCCGACAATGAGCAGTTCTTC.

Written as DNA, the CDR3 is TGCAGCGTACGGGCGGGGTACCCCACAGATACGCAGTATTTT. Protein sequence: CSVRAGYPTDTQYF. The rearrangement links TRBV29-1 to TRBJ2-3; D possibly corresponds to TRBD2 (6 bases). The CDR3 runs to 14 residues. Trimming left V 6 bases short and J 2 bases short, with 15 bases between. CDR1 is SQVTM and CDR2 is ANQGSEA in the germline V gene.

A few counts support this clone. One base away lies a much larger clone, so this may be a sequencing read error. The V and J genes are TRBV7-8 and TRBJ2-2; D not resolved. V dropped 6 bases and J dropped 4 bases, with 3 bases sitting between them. Germline V gene data show CDR1 as SGHVS and CDR2 as FQNEAQ. The CDR3 has 11 amino acids. CDR3 protein: CASSFTGELFF. The CDR3, as DNA: TGTGCCAGCAGTTTCACCGGGGAGCTGTTTTTT.

This clone was counted only a few times. DNA for the CDR3: TGTGCCAGCAGGGGGACAGCCACTAACTATGGCTACACCTTC. It translates to CASRGTATNYGYTF. The V and J genes are TRBV2 and TRBJ1-2, with 7 bases lining up with TRBD1. V trimming: 6 bases; J trimming: 0 bases; junction bases outside the gene matches: 4. Germline CDR1 reads SNHLY; CDR2 reads FYNNEI. The CDR3 contains 14 residues.

The chain employs TRBV2 and TRBJ2-3; D assignment may be TRBD1 or TRBD2 (6 bases each). The germline V and J ends were trimmed by 6 bases and 1 base, with 14 bases remaining between them. The CDR3 sequence is 15 residues long. From germline, CDR1 is SNHLY and CDR2 FYNNEI. The chain's CDR3 is CASRALGGRTDTQYF. CDR3 nucleotides: TGTGCCAGCAGGGCACTAGGGGGGCGCACAGATACGCAGTATTTT.

This chain connects TRBV27 to TRBJ2-1, with 10 bases lining up with TRBD1. Germline trimming cut 5 bases from V and 4 bases from J; bases unmatched to any gene: 11. This CDR3 is 17 amino acids long. Germline assignment: CDR1 MNHEY and CDR2 SMNVEV (reference sequence). Here the CDR3 reads CASSPGTGVSLYNEQFF. CDR3 sequence (DNA): TGTGCCAGCAGTCCGGGGACAGGGGTCTCCCTATACAATGAGCAGTTCTTC.

This chain connects TRBV27 to TRBJ2-5, with 8 bases identical to TRBD1. CDR3 length: 16 residues. V trimming: 3 bases; J trimming: 5 bases; junction bases outside the gene matches: 11. CDR1 MNHEY and CDR2 SMNVEV come from the germline V gene (reference sequence). DNA for the CDR3: TGTGCCAGCAGTTTCGGACAGGGTTTTAATGAGGAGACCCAGTACTTC. It codes for CASSFGQGFNEETQYF.

The chain recombines TRBV5-1 with TRBJ2-3, with 11 bases that match TRBD2. Germline V gene data show CDR1 as SGHRS and CDR2 as YFSETQ. This CDR3 is 15 amino acids long. The trim removed 5 bases at V and 2 bases at J, leaving 4 bases unmatched. CDR3 sequence (DNA): TGCGCCAGCAGGGGGGGACTAGCGGACACAGATACGCAGTATTTT. It codes for CASRGGLADTDTQYF.

This clone was counted at least ten times. V and J are TRBV30 and TRBJ2-2; a weak D match, TRBD1 (5 bases). Deletions cut 3 bases from V and 5 bases from J, with 10 bases between. Per the germline V gene, CDR1 is GTSNPN and CDR2 is SVGIG (reference sequence). This CDR3 spans 13 amino acids. In DNA form, the CDR3 reads TGTGCCTGGAGCGCTACAGGTACCGGGGAGCTGTTTTTT. Its protein is CAWSATGTGELFF.